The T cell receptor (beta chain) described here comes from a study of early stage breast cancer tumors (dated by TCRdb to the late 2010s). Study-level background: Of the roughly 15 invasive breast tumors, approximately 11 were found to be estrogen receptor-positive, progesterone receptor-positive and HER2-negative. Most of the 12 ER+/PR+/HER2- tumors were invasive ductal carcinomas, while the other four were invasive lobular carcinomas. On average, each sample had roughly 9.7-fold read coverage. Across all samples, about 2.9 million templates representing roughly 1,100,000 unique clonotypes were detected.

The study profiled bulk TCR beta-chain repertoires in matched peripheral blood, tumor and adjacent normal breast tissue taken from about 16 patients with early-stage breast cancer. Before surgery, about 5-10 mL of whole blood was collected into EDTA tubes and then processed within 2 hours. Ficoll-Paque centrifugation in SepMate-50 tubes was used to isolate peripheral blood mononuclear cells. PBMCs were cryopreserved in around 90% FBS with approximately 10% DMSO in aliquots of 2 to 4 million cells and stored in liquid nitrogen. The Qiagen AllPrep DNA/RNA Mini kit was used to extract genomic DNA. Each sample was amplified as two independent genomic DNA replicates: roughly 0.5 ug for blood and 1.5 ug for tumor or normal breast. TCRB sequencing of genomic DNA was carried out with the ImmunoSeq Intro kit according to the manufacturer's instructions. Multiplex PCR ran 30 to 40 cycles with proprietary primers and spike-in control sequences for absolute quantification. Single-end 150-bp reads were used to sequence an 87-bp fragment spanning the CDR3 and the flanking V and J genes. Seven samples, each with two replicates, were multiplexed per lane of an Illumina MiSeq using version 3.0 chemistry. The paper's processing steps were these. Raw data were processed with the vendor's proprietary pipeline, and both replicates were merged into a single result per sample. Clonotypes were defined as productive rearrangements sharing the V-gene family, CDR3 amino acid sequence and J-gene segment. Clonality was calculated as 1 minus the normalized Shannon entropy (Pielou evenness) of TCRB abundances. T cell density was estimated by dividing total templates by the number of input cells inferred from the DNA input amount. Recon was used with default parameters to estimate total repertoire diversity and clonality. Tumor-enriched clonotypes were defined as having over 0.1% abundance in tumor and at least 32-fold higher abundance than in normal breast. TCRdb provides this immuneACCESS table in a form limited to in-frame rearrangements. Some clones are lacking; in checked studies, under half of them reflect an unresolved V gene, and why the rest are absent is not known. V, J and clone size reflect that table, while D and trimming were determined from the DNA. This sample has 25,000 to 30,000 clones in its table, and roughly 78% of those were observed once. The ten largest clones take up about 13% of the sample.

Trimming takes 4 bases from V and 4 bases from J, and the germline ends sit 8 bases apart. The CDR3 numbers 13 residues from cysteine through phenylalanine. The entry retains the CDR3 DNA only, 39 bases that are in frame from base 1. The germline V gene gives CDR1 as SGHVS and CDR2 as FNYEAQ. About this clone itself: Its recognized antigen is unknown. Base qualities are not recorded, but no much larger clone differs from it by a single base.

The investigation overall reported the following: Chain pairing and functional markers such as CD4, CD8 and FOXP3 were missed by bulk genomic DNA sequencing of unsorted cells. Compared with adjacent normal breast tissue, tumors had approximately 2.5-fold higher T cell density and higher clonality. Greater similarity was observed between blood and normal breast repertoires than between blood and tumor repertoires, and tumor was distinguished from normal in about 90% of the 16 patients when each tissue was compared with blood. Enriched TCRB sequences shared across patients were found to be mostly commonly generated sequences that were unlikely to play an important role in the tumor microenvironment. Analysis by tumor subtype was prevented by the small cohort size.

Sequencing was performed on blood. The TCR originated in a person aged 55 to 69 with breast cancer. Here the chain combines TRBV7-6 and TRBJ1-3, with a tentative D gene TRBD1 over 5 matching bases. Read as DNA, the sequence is TGTGCCAGCAGCTCCAGGACAGGAAACACCATATATTTT. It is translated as CASSSRTGNTIYF. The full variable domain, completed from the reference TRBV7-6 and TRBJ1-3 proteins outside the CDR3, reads GAGVSQSPRYKVTKRGQDVALRCDPISGHVSLYWYRQALGQGPEFLTYFNYEAQQDKSGLPNDRFSAERPEGSISTLTIQRTEQRDSAMYRCASSSRTGNTIYFGEGSWLTVV.